A single sample gave rise to the 9 T cell receptor beta chains below, sequenced in a study of blood T cell repertoires in COVID-19. TCRdb's table, derived via immunoSEQ multiplex PCR, lists solely in-frame clones and lacks some. The sample shows 230,000 or so clones, about 91% of them seen only once. The sequenced sample was PBMCs or T cells enriched from blood (not recorded which). The receptors were gathered from a woman in her thirties or forties with acute COVID-19.

This clone has just one count. The V call is TRBV19, the J call TRBJ1-2; no clear D. Trimming pared 0 bases from V and 8 bases from J, leaving 22 bases between. The CDR3 sequence is 17 residues long. Germline V gene sequence: CDR1 LNHDA, CDR2 SQIVND (reference sequence). The CDR3 sequence is CASSIEGPVVGVRGYTF. CDR3 bases: TGTGCCAGTAGTATAGAGGGCCCGGTAGTAGGTGTCAGGGGCTACACCTTC.

CDR3 in amino acids: CASSQALGGGTTNEQFF. Written as DNA, the CDR3 is TGCGCCAGCAGCCAAGCCCTGGGCGGGGGGACCACCAATGAGCAGTTCTTC. The chain employs TRBV4-1 and TRBJ2-1, with 8 bases identical to TRBD2. The CDR3 totals 17 residues. CDR1 and CDR2 (germline): MGHRA, YSYEKL. Unmatched junction bases numbered 11, after V lost 1 base and J lost 6 bases.

The chain combines TRBV10-3 with TRBJ2-1; 10 bases fit TRBD2. From germline, CDR1 is ENHRY and CDR2 SYGVKD. The J segment lost 9 bases and the V segment lost 4 bases, leaving 9 bases of the junction unmatched. This CDR3 comprises 15 residues. CDR3 DNA: TGTGCCATCAGTGTTCTAGCGGGAGTCGGAAGTGAGCAGTTCTTC. Translated: CAISVLAGVGSEQFF.

This clone is a singleton in its sample. The V and J genes are TRBV29-1 and TRBJ1-2; the D is unclear. This CDR3 spans 9 amino acids. Deletions cut 3 bases from V and 7 bases from J, with 3 bases between. Germline CDR1 and CDR2: SQVTM and ANQGSEA. The DNA of the CDR3 is TGCAGCGTTGAGAGTGGCTACACCTTC. Protein: CSVESGYTF.

This rearrangement joins TRBV5-6 to TRBJ1-1; 7 bases align to TRBD1. There are 13 residues in the CDR3. The germline gives CDR1 SGHDT, CDR2 YYEEEE. V trimming: 3 bases; J trimming: 11 bases; junction bases outside the gene matches: 10. CDR3 in amino acids: CASSSDKTGSAFF. The CDR3 DNA reads as TGTGCCAGCAGCTCCGATAAGACAGGGTCGGCTTTCTTT.

This clone was observed a single time. The rearrangement joins TRBV5-6 to TRBJ1-6; D ambiguous. Germline loops: CDR1 SGHDT, CDR2 YYEEEE. V was pared by 0 bases and J by 0 bases, with 7 bases between. The CDR3 is 16 residues long. The CDR3 sequence is CASSLGGSSYNSPLHF. CDR3 coding DNA: TGTGCCAGCAGCTTGGGTGGGAGCTCCTATAATTCACCCCTCCACTTT.

This clone was seen a handful of times. The rearrangement uses TRBV6-1 and TRBJ2-1; TRBD1 agrees at 8 bases. The CDR3 spans 15 residues. The germline V gene encodes CDR1 MNHNS and CDR2 SASEGT. Trimming cost V 3 bases and J 2 bases; bases outside gene matches: 3. CDR3 coding DNA: TGTGCCAGCAGTGAGACAGGGGACGCCTACAATGAGCAGTTCTTC. It yields the protein CASSETGDAYNEQFF.

The chain links TRBV10-3 to TRBJ2-7; 10 bases are a match to TRBD2. This CDR3 has 15 residues. Trimming at V came to 3 bases and at J to 2 bases, leaving 4 bases not matched to a gene. Germline V gives CDR1 ENHRY, CDR2 SYGVKD. The CDR3 sequence: CAISDPSGGTYEQYF. The CDR3 bases are TGTGCCATCAGTGACCCTAGCGGGGGAACCTACGAGCAGTACTTC.

This clone turned up a few times. V gene TRBV5-1 combines with J gene TRBJ1-2, with 9 bases aligning to TRBD1. CDR3 length: 14 amino acids. Germline lookup yields CDR1 SGHRS and CDR2 YFSETQ. Losses at the gene ends were 0 bases for V and 6 bases for J; bases not matched to a gene: 3. DNA of the CDR3: TGCGCCAGCAGCTTGGAGGGGACAGGGAATGGCTACACCTTC. It codes for CASSLEGTGNGYTF.